The clone carrying this T cell receptor beta chain was counted a few times. Antigen specificity is unknown. The germline V and J ends were trimmed by 5 bases and 4 bases, with 9 bases remaining between them. CDR3 length: 13 amino acids. Germline V gene sequence: CDR1 SGDLS, CDR2 YYNGEE. This entry comes from a study of T-cell reconstitution after alpha-beta-depleted transplantation in children. Overall study results and limits: The study reportedly traced alpha-beta T cells about two months after transplant to several hundred expanded graft clones. When one year had passed after transplant, most T-cell counts and diversity came from newly produced T cells. Recipient T cells and thymic progenitors that survived were the source of the high TCRbeta diversity seen at day 60 in some patients.

Unique molecular identifiers were built into the TCRbeta library. Using its own MiXCR run on the PCR reads, TCRdb lists one record per CDR3 protein. The table has 200,000 or so distinct CDR3 sequences, approximately 8% seen once. The TCR comes from a male patient under 10 years old who had a stem cell transplant for acute myeloid leukemia, so the T cells may come from the graft donor. The V gene is TRBV9, the J gene TRBJ2-2; D is unclear. Sequencing used PBMCs, mostly from graft donor cells, obtained 360 days after TCRalphabeta/CD19-depleted stem cell transplant. The CDR3 loop is CASRMSSTGELFF. DNA of the CDR3: TGTGCCAGCAGGATGAGCAGCACCGGGGAGCTGTTTTTT.